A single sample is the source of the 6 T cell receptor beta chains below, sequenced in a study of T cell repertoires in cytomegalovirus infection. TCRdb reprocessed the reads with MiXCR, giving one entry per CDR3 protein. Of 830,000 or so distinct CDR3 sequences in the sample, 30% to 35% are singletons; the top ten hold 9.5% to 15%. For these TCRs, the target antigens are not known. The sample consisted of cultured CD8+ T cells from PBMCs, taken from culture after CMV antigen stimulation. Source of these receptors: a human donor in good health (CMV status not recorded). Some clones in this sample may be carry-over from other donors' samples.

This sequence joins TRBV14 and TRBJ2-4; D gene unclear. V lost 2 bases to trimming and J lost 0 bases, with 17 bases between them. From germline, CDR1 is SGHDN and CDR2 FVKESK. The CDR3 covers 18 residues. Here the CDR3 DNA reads TGTGCCAGCAGCCAAAATCCCGCCAGCAATCTAGCCAAAAACATTCAGTACTTC. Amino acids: CASSQNPASNLAKNIQYF. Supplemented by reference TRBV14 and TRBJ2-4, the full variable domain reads EAGVTQFPSHSVIEKGQTVTLRCDPISGHDNLYWYRRVMGKEIKFLLHFVKESKQDESGMPNNRFLAERTGGTYSTLKVQPAELEDSGVYFCASSQNPASNLAKNIQYFGAGTRLSVL.

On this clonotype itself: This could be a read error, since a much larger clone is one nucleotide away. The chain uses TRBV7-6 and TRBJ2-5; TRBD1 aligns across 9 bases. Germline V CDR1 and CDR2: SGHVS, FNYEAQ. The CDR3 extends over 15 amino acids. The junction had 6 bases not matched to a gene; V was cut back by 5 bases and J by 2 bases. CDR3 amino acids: CASSRTGDNQETQYF. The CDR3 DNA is TGTGCCAGCAGCCGGACAGGGGACAATCAAGAGACCCAGTACTTC.

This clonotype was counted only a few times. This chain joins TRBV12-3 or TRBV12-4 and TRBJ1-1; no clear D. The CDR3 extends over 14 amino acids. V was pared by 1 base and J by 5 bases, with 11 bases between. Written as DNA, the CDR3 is TGTGCCAGCAGTTTAGTGGGAGGGAGGACTGAAGCTTTCTTT. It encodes CASSLVGGRTEAFF.

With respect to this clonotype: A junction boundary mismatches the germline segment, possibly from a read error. The CDR3: CTSSALGTAEGTQYF. The CDR3 bases are TGTACCAGCAGCGCCCTCGGGACCGCGGAGGGGACGCAGTATTTT. The chain has TRBV9 and TRBJ2-3; D might be TRBD2 (6 bases). Per germline, CDR1 SGDLS and CDR2 YYNGEE. The CDR3 length is 15 residues.

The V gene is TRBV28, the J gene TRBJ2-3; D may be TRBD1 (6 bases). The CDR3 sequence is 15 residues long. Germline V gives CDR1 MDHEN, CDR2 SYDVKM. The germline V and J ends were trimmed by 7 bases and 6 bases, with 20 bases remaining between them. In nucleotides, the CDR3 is TGTGCCAGCACCCCCGGGACACTTAAGTCTGATACGCAGTATTTT. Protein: CASTPGTLKSDTQYF.

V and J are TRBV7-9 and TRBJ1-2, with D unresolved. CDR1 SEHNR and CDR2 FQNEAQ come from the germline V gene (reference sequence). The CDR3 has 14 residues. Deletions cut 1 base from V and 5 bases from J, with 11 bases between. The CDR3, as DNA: TGTGCCAGCAGCTTAGTTCCCAGGTTTTATGGCTACACCTTC. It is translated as CASSLVPRFYGYTF.